The 10 T cell receptor beta chains below come from one sample, sequenced in a study of OX40 agonist ivuxolimab in advanced cancers. Clones were read by immunoSEQ multiplex PCR, and TCRdb kept only the in-frame ones, dropping some. The sample records tens of thousands of clones, about 80% being singletons. The sample consisted of CD4+ or CD8+ T cells sorted from blood, taken in a trial of the OX40 agonist ivuxolimab. The receptors stem from an adult with an advanced solid tumor such as melanoma, head and neck, liver or kidney cancer.

This chain joins TRBV2 and TRBJ1-2; D is possibly TRBD1 (6 bases). Germline CDR1 is SNHLY and CDR2 is FYNNEI. The CDR3 runs 12 residues. V gave up 4 bases and J gave up 9 bases, with 12 bases separating them. The CDR3 DNA follows: TGTGCCAGCAGTGTTGCCAGGGGTAGCTACACCTTC. Translated: CASSVARGSYTF.

The rearrangement links TRBV4-2 to TRBJ2-3, with 13 bases aligning to TRBD2. The germline V gene has CDR1 LGHNA and CDR2 YNFKEQ. This CDR3 comprises 18 residues. V lost 4 bases and J lost 0; bases outside the gene matches: 7. The CDR3 spells CASSPGTSGDHSTDTQYF. The CDR3 DNA is TGTGCCAGCAGCCCCGGGACTAGCGGGGACCATAGCACAGATACGCAGTATTTT.

This clone showed up just a few times. The gene calls are TRBV4-1 and TRBJ1-3, with a possible D match to TRBD1 (5 bases). Looked up from germline, CDR1 is MGHRA and CDR2 is YSYEKL. The CDR3 consists of 16 residues. V lost 0 bases to trimming and J lost 2 bases, with 11 bases between them. This CDR3 is CASSQEARVAGNTIYF. The CDR3 DNA reads TGCGCCAGCAGCCAAGAAGCCAGGGTGGCTGGAAACACCATATATTTT.

The rearrangement joins TRBV6-1 to TRBJ1-6, with no clear D. The CDR3 has 12 residues. Per germline, CDR1 MNHNS and CDR2 SASEGT. V was clipped by 4 bases and J by 10 bases, with 8 bases between them. CDR3 nucleotides: TGTGCCAGCAGTGTTATGTTGTCACCCCTCCACTTT. Its protein product is CASSVMLSPLHF.

The chain joins TRBV5-6 to TRBJ1-1; no firm D call. V lost 1 base and J 2 bases, leaving 9 bases between the germline ends. The CDR3 covers 14 residues. Per germline, CDR1 SGHDT and CDR2 YYEEEE. CDR3 sequence: CASSLFHINTEAFF. DNA of the CDR3: TGTGCCAGCAGCTTGTTTCATATCAACACTGAAGCTTTCTTT.

This chain joins TRBV6-1 and TRBJ2-3; 10 nucleotides agree with TRBD2. Germline V gene lookup returns CDR1 MNHNS and CDR2 SASEGT. Germline trimming cut 7 bases from V and 1 base from J; bases unmatched to any gene: 5. The CDR3 is 15 amino acids. Written as DNA, the CDR3 is TGTGCCAGCACCGCCCTAGCGGGGGGCACAGATACGCAGTATTTT. This translates into CASTALAGGTDTQYF.

A single count supports this clone. The gene calls are TRBV19 and TRBJ2-2; TRBD1 agrees at 8 bases. CDR3 size: 14 residues. CDR1 and CDR2 from the germline V gene are LNHDA and SQIVND (reference sequence). The V gene end was trimmed by 6 bases and the J gene end by 9 bases; junction bases not matched to a gene: 9. The CDR3 spells CASRADRVNRELFF. The DNA for the CDR3 is TGTGCCAGTAGAGCGGACAGGGTAAATCGGGAGCTGTTTTTT.

This clone has just a few counts. The V and J genes are TRBV5-5 and TRBJ1-6; D unclear. This CDR3 comprises 16 residues. Trimming cost V 0 bases and J 6 bases, with 13 bases left between them. Germline V gene lookup returns CDR1 SGHKS and CDR2 YYEKEE (reference sequence). The CDR3 sequence: CASSLEFSVLNSPLHF. CDR3 DNA sequence: TGTGCCAGCAGCTTGGAATTTAGTGTTCTTAATTCACCCCTCCACTTT.

This chain links TRBV6-5 with TRBJ1-1; 7 nucleotides line up with TRBD1. The CDR3 runs 13 residues. V lost 6 bases and J lost 4; bases outside the gene matches: 5. CDR1 and CDR2 (germline): MNHEY, SVGAGI. CDR3 coding DNA: TGTGCCAGCAGGGGACAGTTCGCCACTGAAGCTTTCTTT. Amino acid sequence: CASRGQFATEAFF.

This chain uses TRBV7-9 with TRBJ2-4; TRBD1 matches at 7 bases. The CDR3 extends over 14 amino acids. V lost 5 bases, J lost 7 bases, and 8 bases stayed unmatched. Per the germline V gene, CDR1 is SEHNR and CDR2 is FQNEAQ (reference sequence). The CDR3 DNA is TGTGCCAGCAGCGCCCGACAGGGAACCAACATTCAGTACTTC. Residues: CASSARQGTNIQYF.